This entry features one TCR beta chain sequence. Its antigen is undetermined. This sample stems from a study of identical twins' blood T cells. Findings of the study overall: Each donor's most abundant TCRbeta clonotypes shared more CDR3 sequences with her twin than unrelated donors. Mainly, cloneset size products determined shared clonotypes, twins included.

In the authors' workflow: Each donor had about 85,000 to nearly 500,000 clonotypes. A single record per CDR3 protein comes from TCRdb applying MiXCR to the 5' RACE reads. The authors' filters were not applied to this entry. The sample includes a few hundred thousand distinct CDR3 sequences, about 28% of them seen just once. This CDR3 has 13 amino acids. Germline V gene lookup returns CDR1 KGHSH and CDR2 LQKENI. V lost 2 bases, J lost 7 bases, and 9 bases lay in between. Material: PBMCs. This receptor was obtained from a woman aged 18-49 years in good health. The rearrangement links TRBV18 to TRBJ2-1, with unresolved D. In nucleotides, the CDR3 is TGTGCCAGCTCACCATTGATGTGGAATGAGCAGTTCTTC. Residues: CASSPLMWNEQFF. Complete variable domain (other parts from reference TRBV18 and TRBJ2-1): NAGVMQNPRHLVRRRGQEARLRCSPMKGHSHVYWYRQLPEEGLKFMVYLQKENIIDESGMPKERFSAEFPKEGPSILRIQQVVRGDSAAYFCASSPLMWNEQFFGPGTRLTVL.